One sample yielded the 12 T cell receptor beta chains listed below, sequenced in a study of blood T cell repertoires in COVID-19. Here immunoSEQ multiplex PCR was the method, and the copy in TCRdb shows in-frame clones only, minus some. The sample holds under 300,000 clones, around 83% seen once. What was sequenced was peripheral blood. The receptors come from a woman aged 35 to 49 who had recovered from COVID-19.

The chain has TRBV10-1 and TRBJ2-7; 11 bases align to TRBD1. The germline V gene encodes CDR1 WNHNN and CDR2 SYGVQD (reference sequence). J lost 4 bases, V lost 6 bases, and 5 bases had no gene match. The CDR3 is 14 residues long. CDR3 loop: CASSSGQGAYEQYF. For the CDR3, the DNA is TGCGCCAGCAGCTCAGGACAGGGGGCTTACGAGCAGTACTTC.

This chain links TRBV11-2 with TRBJ2-2, with TRBD2 as a possible D gene (6 bases). CDR3 length: 15 residues. V was cut by 4 bases and J by 5 bases, with 14 bases left in between. Per the germline V gene, CDR1 is SGHAT and CDR2 is FQNNGV. In DNA form, the CDR3 reads TGTGCCAGCAGCTCGGGACTTGCAAGGACCGGGGAGCTGTTTTTT. It specifies CASSSGLARTGELFF.

In regard to this clone: Other DNA variants within this sample encode the same CDR3. The rearrangement joins TRBV28 to TRBJ1-2; weak D call: TRBD1 (5 bases). CDR3 length: 13 amino acids. CDR1 is MDHEN and CDR2 is SYDVKM in the germline V gene. Trimming cost V 3 bases and J 4 bases, with 9 bases left between them. As DNA, the CDR3 is TGTGCCAGCAGTTTCGGGCAGGGCTATGGCTACACCTTC. Translating gives CASSFGQGYGYTF.

This chain uses TRBV7-9 with TRBJ2-3; TRBD2 matches at 11 bases. After removal of 5 bases from V and 6 bases from J, the junction contained 16 bases not matched to a gene. The CDR3 length is 18 residues. Germline lookup yields CDR1 SEHNR and CDR2 FQNEAQ (reference sequence). The CDR3 coding sequence is TGTGCCAGCAGCCGAACCGGACAACTAGCGGGGGCGGGTGATACGCAGTATTTT. Its protein is CASSRTGQLAGAGDTQYF. The entire variable domain, with the rest obtained from reference TRBV7-9 and TRBJ2-3, is as follows: DTGVSQNPRHKITKRGQNVTFRCDPISEHNRLYWYRQTLGQGPEFLTYFQNEAQLEKSRLLSDRFSAERPKGSFSTLEIQRTEQGDSAMYLCASSRTGQLAGAGDTQYFGPGTRLTVL.

The rearrangement uses TRBV11-2 and TRBJ2-3; 9 bases match TRBD1. From germline, CDR1 is SGHAT and CDR2 FQNNGV. CDR3 length: 15 amino acids. Germline trimming cut 1 base from V and 4 bases from J; bases unmatched to any gene: 3. CDR3 coding DNA: TGTGCCAGCAGCTTAGCAGGGACAGGGTCAGATACGCAGTATTTT. Translation: CASSLAGTGSDTQYF.

This sequence joins TRBV30 and TRBJ2-7; 10 positions agree with TRBD2. Germline CDR1 reads GTSNPN; CDR2 reads SVGIG (reference sequence). J lost 13 bases, V lost 4 bases, and 10 bases had no gene match. There are 12 residues in the CDR3. In nucleotides, the CDR3 is TGTGCCTGGAAAAGCGGGGGGGCCTGGCAATACTTC. It is translated as CAWKSGGAWQYF.

The chain recombines TRBV5-4 with TRBJ1-4; D is ambiguous. CDR1 SGHNT and CDR2 YYREEE come from the germline V gene (reference sequence). V gave up 10 bases and J gave up 5 bases, with 21 bases separating them. The CDR3 loop spans 15 amino acids. CDR3 region: CAASPSAAQNEKLFF. CDR3 nucleotide sequence: TGTGCCGCGAGCCCGTCCGCGGCCCAAAATGAAAAACTGTTTTTT.

V and J are TRBV29-1 and TRBJ1-2; the D gene is possibly TRBD1 (6 bases). This CDR3 comprises 14 residues. In germline, CDR1 is SQVTM, CDR2 ANQGSEA. Trimming left V 4 bases short and J 5 bases short, with 17 bases between. CDR3 sequence: CSVAKGEGVYGYTF. As DNA, the CDR3 is TGCAGCGTTGCAAAGGGAGAGGGGGTTTATGGCTACACCTTC.

This chain joins TRBV28 and TRBJ1-1, with D perhaps TRBD1 (6 bases). This CDR3 contains 16 residues. CDR1 and CDR2 from the germline V gene are MDHEN and SYDVKM. V dropped 4 bases and J dropped 4 bases, with 19 bases sitting between them. This chain's CDR3 is CASSYPGGGWTTEAFF. In DNA form, the CDR3 reads TGTGCCAGCAGTTACCCCGGTGGGGGCTGGACCACTGAAGCTTTCTTT.

The chain links TRBV6-2 or TRBV6-3 to TRBJ2-7, with 10 nucleotides matching TRBD2. Trimming took 1 base from V and 4 from J; bases not matched to a gene: 7. CDR1 is MNHEY, CDR2 SVGEGT, per germline. This CDR3 has 16 amino acids. The DNA of the CDR3 is TGTGCCAGCAGTTACTTCGCTAGCGGGGGACCTTACGAGCAGTACTTC. Its protein product is CASSYFASGGPYEQYF.

The chain employs TRBV2 and TRBJ2-3; 12 bases are a match to TRBD1. The length of the CDR3 is 15 residues. Trimming removed 6 bases from V and 3 bases from J; junction bases left unmatched: 4. CDR1 and CDR2 (germline): SNHLY, FYNNEI. The CDR3 DNA follows: TGTGCCAGCAGCCAGGGACAGGGGGCGACAGATACGCAGTATTTT. Translated, it gives CASSQGQGATDTQYF. Drawing the rest from reference TRBV2 and TRBJ2-3, the complete variable domain is EPEVTQTPSHQVTQMGQEVILRCVPISNHLYFYWYRQILGQKVEFLVSFYNNEISEKSEIFDDQFSVERPDGSNFTLKIRSTKLEDSAMYFCASSQGQGATDTQYFGPGTRLTVL.

This clone was observed a single time. The V call is TRBV6-5, the J call TRBJ2-1; D remains ambiguous. V was cut by 7 bases and J by 2 bases, with 9 bases left in between. This CDR3 has 13 amino acids. Germline assignment: CDR1 MNHEY and CDR2 SVGAGI. CDR3 in amino acids: CASNLDTYNEQFF. The CDR3 DNA sequence: TGTGCCAGCAACTTAGACACCTACAATGAGCAGTTCTTC.